Shown below are 14 T cell receptor beta chains from a single sample sequenced in a study of cytomegalovirus exposure and HLA in healthy donors. With 60 Vbeta and 13 Jbeta primers, the PCR was carried out. Some clones are missing from TCRdb's copy, which holds only in-frame ones; the method was immunoSEQ multiplex PCR. This sample has around 210,000 clones; roughly 80% occur once, and the top ten carry more than 0.35%. Sequencing was carried out using PBMCs. All receptors come from a male donor in good health and CMV-seropositive.

CDR3 nucleotides: TGTGCCAGCAGCATGACTAGTTTCGGAACCTACGAGCAGTACTTC. It encodes CASSMTSFGTYEQYF. The chain is built from TRBV7-8 and TRBJ2-7, with a tentative D call TRBD2 (6 bases). The CDR3 extends over 15 amino acids. Trimming removed 5 bases from V and 2 bases from J, with 16 bases in between. Germline loops: CDR1 SGHVS, CDR2 FQNEAQ. The full variable domain, rest sourced from reference TRBV7-8 and TRBJ2-7, is GAGVSQSPRYKVAKRGQDVALRCDPISGHVSLFWYQQALGQGPEFLTYFQNEAQLDKSGLPSDRFFAERPEGSVSTLKIQRTQQEDSAVYLCASSMTSFGTYEQYFGPGTRLTVT.

This rearrangement joins TRBV6-5 to TRBJ2-7, with D maybe TRBD1 (6 bases). Germline lookup yields CDR1 MNHEY and CDR2 SVGAGI. This CDR3 has 14 amino acids. V was pared by 6 bases and J by 7 bases, with 19 bases between. Written as DNA, the CDR3 is TGTGCCAGCAGCGGGACCCAGGGGATAGGGGAGCAGTACTTC. Protein product: CASSGTQGIGEQYF.

The V and J genes are TRBV6-5 and TRBJ1-1; D not certain. Deletions cut 7 bases from V and 0 bases from J, with 12 bases between. CDR1 MNHEY and CDR2 SVGAGI come from the germline V gene. The CDR3 totals 14 residues. The CDR3 coding sequence is TGTGCCAGCAAGAGGGTAAACATGAACACTGAAGCTTTCTTT. Its translation: CASKRVNMNTEAFF.

This chain uses TRBV5-7 with TRBJ1-1, with 8 bases that match TRBD1. TRBV5-7 is marked as an open reading frame, function uncertain. The junction had 18 bases not matched to a gene; V was cut back by 7 bases and J by 13 bases. CDR3 length: 14 residues. This CDR3 reads CASLPLSWTGYRFF. For the CDR3, the DNA is TGTGCCAGCCTCCCTCTATCCTGGACAGGGTATCGTTTCTTT.

The chain couples TRBV11-1 to TRBJ2-5; TRBD1 matches at 9 bases. CDR3 length: 14 amino acids. J lost 5 bases, V lost 3 bases, and 4 bases had no gene match. From germline, CDR1 is SGHAT and CDR2 FQDESV (reference sequence). The CDR3 reads CASSFGQGLETQYF. In DNA form, the CDR3 reads TGTGCCAGCAGCTTCGGACAGGGGTTGGAGACCCAGTACTTC.

The chain links TRBV18 to TRBJ1-5; tentatively, D is TRBD1 (5 bases). V was clipped by 6 bases and J by 0 bases, with 12 bases between them. This CDR3 is built from 15 residues. Germline values: CDR1 KGHSH, CDR2 LQKENI. The CDR3 loop reads CASSLGGGSNQPQHF. CDR3 nucleotide sequence: TGTGCCAGCTCTCTGGGGGGAGGTAGCAATCAGCCCCAGCATTTT.

V is TRBV4-3 and J is TRBJ1-1; 10 bases fit TRBD1. V was pared by 1 base and J by 5 bases, with 7 bases of the junction left unmatched. The CDR3 has 16 amino acids. Germline V gene sequence: CDR1 LGHNA, CDR2 YSLEER. This CDR3 is CASSQGIGQGGTEAFF. The CDR3 region has the DNA TGCGCCAGCAGCCAAGGGATCGGACAGGGGGGGACTGAAGCTTTCTTT.

This sequence joins TRBV4-2 and TRBJ1-2; TRBD1 might be the D (5 bases). V was shortened by 4 bases and J by 7 bases, with 7 bases between the two germline ends. The germline V gene has CDR1 LGHNA and CDR2 YNFKEQ. There are 11 residues in the CDR3. In nucleotides, the CDR3 is TGTGCCAGCAGCCTGACAGCTGGCTACACCTTC. It yields the protein CASSLTAGYTF.

The CDR3 nucleotides are TGTGCCAGTACCCCGGCCTCACTAGCGGGGCGGAATGAGCAGTTCTTC. This encodes CASTPASLAGRNEQFF. The genes are TRBV19 and TRBJ2-1; 10 nucleotides match TRBD2. After removal of 7 bases from V and 7 bases from J, the junction contained 13 bases not matched to a gene. The germline CDR1 and CDR2 sequences are LNHDA and SQIVND (reference sequence). This CDR3 region has 16 residues. Variable domain in full (rest from reference TRBV19 and TRBJ2-1): DGGITQSPKYLFRKEGQNVTLSCEQNLNHDAMYWYRQDPGQGLRLIYYSQIVNDFQKGDIAEGYSVSREKKESFPLTVTSAQKNPTAFYLCASTPASLAGRNEQFFGPGTRLTVL.

The count of this clone is one. V and J are TRBV7-9 and TRBJ1-5, with 9 bases matching TRBD1. In germline, CDR1 is SEHNR, CDR2 FQNEAQ (reference sequence). The V segment lost 5 bases and the J segment 7 bases; nucleotides outside the gene matches: 9. CDR3 length: 15 residues. This CDR3 is CASSKDRGEGQPQHF. Here the CDR3 DNA reads TGTGCCAGCAGCAAAGACAGGGGGGAAGGGCAGCCCCAGCATTTT. The variable domain in full, completed from reference TRBV7-9 and TRBJ1-5, reads DTGVSQNPRHKITKRGQNVTFRCDPISEHNRLYWYRQTLGQGPEFLTYFQNEAQLEKSRLLSDRFSAERPKGSFSTLEIQRTEQGDSAMYLCASSKDRGEGQPQHFGDGTRLSIL.

This rearrangement joins TRBV19 to TRBJ1-2; no definite D call. The CDR3 has 16 amino acids. Germline V lookup: CDR1 LNHDA, CDR2 SQIVND (reference sequence). V was cut by 7 bases and J by 2 bases, with 20 bases left in between. For the CDR3, the DNA is TGTGCCAGTACCGCAATGACTCAGACGGCAAACTATGGCTACACCTTC. This sequence encodes CASTAMTQTANYGYTF.

The chain combines TRBV7-2 with TRBJ2-5; 9 nucleotides line up with TRBD2. This CDR3 region has 14 residues. Germline-derived CDR1 and CDR2 are SGHTA and FQGNSA. J gave up 2 bases and V 4 bases, and 2 bases lay outside the gene matches. For the CDR3, the DNA is TGTGCCAGCAGCTATAGCGGGAGACAAGAGACCCAGTACTTC. Protein product: CASSYSGRQETQYF.

This clone was observed a handful of times. V is TRBV27 and J is TRBJ2-5; D perhaps matches TRBD1 (6 bases). V lost 2 bases and J lost 0, with 16 bases in between. Germline V gene lookup returns CDR1 MNHEY and CDR2 SMNVEV (reference sequence). The CDR3 contains 17 residues. The CDR3 DNA reads TGTGCCAGCAGTTTACTGTCGCGCAGGGACAACCAAGAGACCCAGTACTTC. This codes for CASSLLSRRDNQETQYF.

J is TRBJ2-3 and V is TRBV5-1; a weak D match, TRBD1 (6 bases). With 1 base removed from V and 4 bases from J, the gap between germline ends came to 16 bases. Germline assignment: CDR1 SGHRS and CDR2 YFSETQ. The CDR3 length is 16 residues. This CDR3 is CASSLYRASAPDTQYF. The CDR3 DNA sequence: TGCGCCAGCAGCTTGTACAGGGCTTCAGCCCCAGATACGCAGTATTTT. Together with reference TRBV5-1 and TRBJ2-3, the CDR3 gives the full variable domain: KAGVTQTPRYLIKTRGQQVTLSCSPISGHRSVSWYQQTPGQGLQFLFEYFSETQRNKGNFPGRFSGRQFSNSRSEMNVSTLELGDSALYLCASSLYRASAPDTQYFGPGTRLTVL.